The rows below give T cell receptor beta chains drawn from one sample of a study of T cell responses to AZD1222 COVID-19 vaccine. TCRdb's table, derived via immunoSEQ multiplex PCR, lists solely in-frame clones and lacks some. The data hold roughly 55,000 clones, with roughly 90% observed a single time. The material sequenced was peripheral blood, taken on day 0 of AZD1222 vaccination. Receptor source: an adult in good health. Each CDR3 is given with its conserved first and last residue. Clone size is stated in some rows and not others, as once, few, many or a class when expanded.

clone_size: large; v_call: TRBV30; cdr3_aa: CAWSWDIDQPQHF
clone_size: NA; v_call: TRBV11-2; cdr3_aa: CASSLVGNTEAFF
clone_size: NA; v_call: TRBV6-5; cdr3_aa: CASRTGGAGANVLTF
clone_size: NA; v_call: TRBV6-5; cdr3_aa: CASSYSNRGYGEQFF
clone_size: once; v_call: TRBV28; cdr3_aa: CATSTSTDTQYF
clone_size: NA; v_call: TRBV10-3; cdr3_aa: CAISEFGANQPQHF
clone_size: NA; v_call: TRBV20-1; cdr3_aa: CSARDGNTIYF
clone_size: NA; v_call: TRBV7-3; cdr3_aa: CASSLTVNTEAFF
clone_size: NA; v_call: TRBV12-5; cdr3_aa: CASGLKDTQYF
clone_size: NA; v_call: TRBV18; cdr3_aa: CASSRDSSYEQYF
clone_size: NA; v_call: TRBV18; cdr3_aa: CASSPGAGDVEQYF
clone_size: NA; v_call: TRBV6-5; cdr3_aa: CASSYSTSGAYEQYF
clone_size: NA; v_call: TRBV9; cdr3_aa: CASSVGDRGYGYTF
clone_size: once; v_call: TRBV12-3/TRBV12-4; cdr3_aa: CASKGQGLGELFF
clone_size: NA; v_call: TRBV2; cdr3_aa: CASRPGQGNTGELFF
clone_size: once; v_call: TRBV11-2; cdr3_aa: CASSWPRTSGSGSTDTQYF
clone_size: NA; v_call: TRBV15; cdr3_aa: CATSSGGYNSPLHF
clone_size: NA; v_call: TRBV18; cdr3_aa: CASSPRQGTYEQYF
clone_size: few; v_call: TRBV2; cdr3_aa: CASRTRLGTQETQYF
clone_size: NA; v_call: TRBV3-1/TRBV3-2; cdr3_aa: CASSAPGRGSYEQYF
clone_size: NA; v_call: TRBV5-1; cdr3_aa: CASSLEAGDEKLFF
clone_size: NA; v_call: TRBV6-5; cdr3_aa: CASGGLTSGTDTQYF
clone_size: NA; v_call: TRBV18; cdr3_aa: CASSPGGSTYNEQFF
clone_size: NA; v_call: TRBV29-1; cdr3_aa: CSVVGSAGSYNEQFF
clone_size: NA; v_call: TRBV11-2; cdr3_aa: CASSLDVQGNEQFF
clone_size: NA; v_call: TRBV7-9; cdr3_aa: CASSVGAPLSYNEQFF
clone_size: NA; v_call: TRBV25-1; cdr3_aa: CASRGTAAFF
clone_size: NA; v_call: TRBV3-1/TRBV3-2; cdr3_aa: CASSQVLNTEAFF
clone_size: few; v_call: TRBV7-9; cdr3_aa: CASSPRRDRAYEQYF
clone_size: NA; v_call: TRBV10-3; cdr3_aa: CAISFLASGDNEQFF
clone_size: once; v_call: TRBV9; cdr3_aa: CASSPTNTGELFF
clone_size: once; v_call: TRBV6-2/TRBV6-3; cdr3_aa: CASSLTTDTQYF
clone_size: NA; v_call: TRBV10-2; cdr3_aa: CASSETGEGYTF
clone_size: NA; v_call: TRBV28; cdr3_aa: CASSLPSGRAYNEQFF
clone_size: NA; v_call: TRBV19; cdr3_aa: CASKQGGTEAFF
clone_size: once; v_call: TRBV5-1; cdr3_aa: CASSLVGQGARGYTF
clone_size: NA; v_call: TRBV7-9; cdr3_aa: CASSPPGPAGFNNEQFF
clone_size: NA; v_call: TRBV21-1; cdr3_aa: CASNFKQGGWAYEQYF
clone_size: NA; v_call: TRBV6-5; cdr3_aa: CASRLAGGPDTQYF
clone_size: NA; v_call: TRBV15; cdr3_aa: CATSRDLQEYGYTF
clone_size: NA; v_call: TRBV3-1/TRBV3-2; cdr3_aa: CASSQDSGGRAPGANVLTF
clone_size: NA; v_call: TRBV28; cdr3_aa: CASRADRGSYEQYF
clone_size: NA; v_call: TRBV28; cdr3_aa: CASSFDTGVGYTF
clone_size: NA; v_call: TRBV7-9; cdr3_aa: CASSLAMSYNEQFF
clone_size: NA; v_call: TRBV18; cdr3_aa: CASSPYVGEQYF
clone_size: once; v_call: TRBV4-1; cdr3_aa: CASSQEVETPTYFEQFF
clone_size: NA; v_call: TRBV11-2; cdr3_aa: CASSPPGTDTQYF
clone_size: NA; v_call: TRBV3-1/TRBV3-2; cdr3_aa: CASSHMERGQETQYF
clone_size: NA; v_call: TRBV28; cdr3_aa: CASIGTNRALVTIYF
clone_size: NA; v_call: TRBV14; cdr3_aa: CASSQVLNEQFF
clone_size: NA; v_call: TRBV7-2; cdr3_aa: CASSSYGRESSYNSPLHF
clone_size: NA; v_call: TRBV28; cdr3_aa: CASSRRRGRYTDTQYF
clone_size: NA; v_call: TRBV27; cdr3_aa: CASSFTGPNQPQHF
clone_size: NA; v_call: TRBV6-5; cdr3_aa: CASSRRPGASAEAFF
clone_size: NA; v_call: TRBV11-3; cdr3_aa: CAIQKITRGEQFF